These 17 T cell receptor beta chains share one sample of origin, sequenced in a study of identical twins. TCRdb fed the 5' RACE reads into MiXCR, producing one record per CDR3 protein. The sample yields some 600,000 distinct CDR3 sequences, roughly 6.6% seen once. These same records also appear under a second study, on yellow fever vaccine responses in identical twins.

Input material: PBMCs. The receptor set was obtained from a woman aged 18-29 years in good health.

This clonotype was seen a few times. V usage is TRBV5-1 and J usage is TRBJ1-1; D is uncertain. The CDR3 has 15 amino acids. Germline V lookup: CDR1 SGHRS, CDR2 YFSETQ. The V and J ends lost 5 bases and 0 bases respectively, with 14 bases between them. This chain's CDR3 is CASREREAMNTEAFF. The CDR3 DNA is TGCGCCAGCAGAGAGAGGGAAGCTATGAACACTGAAGCTTTCTTT.

This clonotype was seen at least ten times. The chain uses TRBV5-6 and TRBJ2-5; D possibly uses TRBD1 or TRBD2 (5 bases each). Trimming removed 2 bases from V and 1 base from J, with 9 bases in between. The germline CDR1 and CDR2 sequences are SGHDT and YYEEEE. This CDR3 contains 14 residues. The CDR3: CASSFRDGQETQYF. The DNA for the CDR3 is TGTGCCAGCAGCTTCCGGGACGGCCAAGAGACCCAGTACTTC.

This clonotype came up a few times. The V gene is TRBV5-1, the J gene TRBJ2-1; D is perhaps TRBD1 or TRBD2 (5 bases each). Germline loops: CDR1 SGHRS, CDR2 YFSETQ. The CDR3 length is 15 residues. The ends were cut back, 1 base at V and 10 bases at J, with 18 bases in the middle. For the CDR3, the DNA is TGCGCCAGCAGCTTGCCAGGGAGCCGAACGGGGGAGCAGTTCTTC. Protein sequence: CASSLPGSRTGEQFF.

CDR3 region: CASSLGEGNEQFF. CDR3 DNA sequence: TGTGCCAGCAGCTTGGGGGAGGGCAATGAGCAGTTCTTC. The chain joins TRBV3-1 to TRBJ2-1, with 7 bases identical to TRBD2. V lost 5 bases to trimming and J lost 6 bases; unmatched junction nucleotides: 4. Looked up from germline, CDR1 is LGHDT and CDR2 is YNNKEL (reference sequence). There are 13 residues in the CDR3.

The chain joins TRBV11-2 to TRBJ2-3; perhaps TRBD2 as D (5 bases). V was cut by 1 base and J by 2 bases, with 10 bases left in between. Per the germline V gene, CDR1 is SGHAT and CDR2 is FQNNGV. The CDR3 contains 15 residues. CDR3 region: CASSLVEGNTDTQYF. CDR3 DNA sequence: TGTGCCAGCAGCTTAGTTGAGGGAAACACAGATACGCAGTATTTT.

The V call is TRBV4-1, the J call TRBJ2-1; 10 bases line up with TRBD2. CDR3 length: 19 residues. Germline CDR1 MGHRA, CDR2 YSYEKL. The V segment lost 4 bases and the J segment 0 bases; nucleotides outside the gene matches: 12. CDR3 amino acids: CASSLPSSGGTRSYNEQFF. CDR3 nucleotide sequence: TGCGCCAGCAGCCTCCCGAGTAGCGGGGGGACCCGCTCCTACAATGAGCAGTTCTTC.

This clonotype was observed a few times. The J gene is TRBJ1-5, the V gene TRBV24-1; D gene unclear. The CDR3 totals 14 residues. The V end was cut by 2 bases, the J end by 3 bases, with 7 bases between. Germline CDR1 KGHDR, CDR2 SFDVKD. CDR3 sequence: CATSDSVFNQPQHF. CDR3 in DNA: TGTGCCACCAGTGATTCGGTGTTCAATCAGCCCCAGCATTTT.

V and J are TRBV3-1 and TRBJ2-7; 9 nucleotides agree with TRBD2. The CDR3 sequence is 15 residues long. The V gene's germline CDR1 is LGHDT and CDR2 YNNKEL (reference sequence). The DNA for the CDR3 is TGTGCCAGCTGCCATGGCGGGGGGGCCTTGAACGAGCAGTACGTC. Translated: CASCHGGGALNEQYV.

This clonotype was seen only a few times. This chain uses TRBV6-6 with TRBJ2-7; D gene uncertain. The ends were cut back, 7 bases at V and 3 bases at J, with 1 base in the middle. CDR1 MNHNY and CDR2 SVGAGI come from the germline V gene (reference sequence). This CDR3 has 9 amino acids. The CDR3, as DNA: TGTGCCAGCAACTACGAGCAGTACGTC. Protein: CASNYEQYV.

This clonotype came up many times. J is TRBJ1-2 and V is TRBV7-2; a possible D gene is TRBD1 (5 bases). Deletions cut 8 bases from V and 5 bases from J, with 21 bases between. Looked up from germline, CDR1 is SGHTA and CDR2 is FQGNSA. The CDR3 spans 15 residues. The CDR3: CASYTVGNRNYGYTF. Here the CDR3 DNA reads TGTGCCAGCTATACGGTTGGCAACAGGAATTATGGCTACACCTTC.

This clonotype was detected ten times or more. This chain connects TRBV10-3 to TRBJ2-1; tentatively, D is TRBD2 (5 bases). V was cut by 5 bases and J by 5 bases, with 16 bases left in between. The CDR3 length is 15 residues. The V gene's germline CDR1 is ENHRY and CDR2 SYGVKD. The CDR3: CAISSRGSRNNEQFF. CDR3 in DNA: TGTGCCATCAGTTCCAGAGGGTCCCGAAACAATGAGCAGTTCTTC.

The chain is built from TRBV19 and TRBJ1-1, with TRBD1 matching over 8 bases. The CDR3 length is 18 residues. V gave up 1 base and J gave up 1 base; unmatched junction bases: 11. Germline CDR1 LNHDA, CDR2 SQIVND (reference sequence). CDR3 DNA sequence: TGTGCCAGTAGTATAGGCCGAGACAGGGGAAGGCGGAACACTGAAGCTTTCTTT. Protein sequence: CASSIGRDRGRRNTEAFF.

This rearrangement joins TRBV4-2 to TRBJ2-3, with unresolved D. The CDR3 has 13 amino acids. Trimming took 0 bases from V and 14 from J, leaving 15 bases between them. Germline CDR1 and CDR2: LGHNA and YNFKEQ. The CDR3 nucleotides are TGTGCCAGCAGCCAAGATATTAGTGGTGGAGCGTATTTT. Amino acids: CASSQDISGGAYF.

This chain links TRBV4-1 with TRBJ2-3; D unclear. Between the trimmed V and J ends, which lost 0 bases and 2 bases, there was a span of 9 bases. The germline V gene encodes CDR1 MGHRA and CDR2 YSYEKL. This CDR3 comprises 15 residues. The CDR3 nucleotides are TGCGCCAGCAGCCAAGAGACGGAATTCACAGATACGCAGTATTTT. This translates into CASSQETEFTDTQYF.

This clonotype appeared a few times. The chain is built from TRBV29-1 and TRBJ2-1, with a possible D match to TRBD2 (6 bases). Germline V gene data show CDR1 as SQVTM and CDR2 as ANQGSEA. The CDR3 is 16 residues long. Trimming removed 0 bases from V and 0 bases from J, with 12 bases in between. CDR3 protein: CSVEESTRSSYNEQFF. DNA for the CDR3: TGCAGCGTTGAAGAATCGACTAGGAGCTCCTACAATGAGCAGTTCTTC.

This chain connects TRBV27 to TRBJ2-7; TRBD1 matches at 10 bases. There are 15 residues in the CDR3. CDR1 MNHEY and CDR2 SMNVEV come from the germline V gene (reference sequence). J gave up 4 bases and V 4 bases, and 7 bases lay outside the gene matches. In DNA form, the CDR3 reads TGTGCCAGCAGTTCCCGACAGGGGGCGGGGTACGAGCAGTACTTC. Residues: CASSSRQGAGYEQYF.

J is TRBJ2-3 and V is TRBV7-2; 10 bases are shared with TRBD2. V dropped 4 bases and J dropped 0; count of bases not matched to a gene: 7. Germline V lookup: CDR1 SGHTA, CDR2 FQGNSA. The length of the CDR3 is 17 residues. CDR3 DNA sequence: TGTGCCAGCAGCTCCCTCGGACTAGCGGATAGCACAGATACGCAGTATTTT. Its translation: CASSSLGLADSTDTQYF. The variable domain in full, completed from reference TRBV7-2 and TRBJ2-3, reads GAGVSQSPSNKVTEKGKDVELRCDPISGHTALYWYRQSLGQGLEFLIYFQGNSAPDKSGLPSDRFSAERTGGSVSTLTIQRTQQEDSAVYLCASSSLGLADSTDTQYFGPGTRLTVL.